The text below deals with one T cell receptor (beta chain). What it binds is not known. This PCR relied on a set of 60 Vbeta primers and 13 Jbeta primers. Libraries were prepared by immunoSEQ multiplex PCR; TCRdb keeps only in-frame clonotypes and omits some of them. The sample gives around 190,000 clones, 70% to 80% of which show up once; 1.6% is in the top ten. This specimen comes from a study of cytomegalovirus exposure and HLA in healthy donors. Findings and caveats of the study: The study flagged roughly 160 TCR beta chains as cytomegalovirus-associated. A previous analysis found most TCR beta V segments productive roughly 90% or roughly 30% of the time. Later analysis revealed greater clonal expansion in HLA-associated TCR beta chains than in equally common others.

Germline loops: CDR1 SGHNT, CDR2 YYREEE (reference sequence). The CDR3 totals 16 residues. Losses at the gene ends were 3 bases for V and 3 bases for J; bases not matched to a gene: 8. The chain uses TRBV5-4 and TRBJ2-3; 9 bases align to TRBD1. Source material: PBMCs. This sequence originates from a woman in her forties or fifties in good health and CMV-seronegative. CDR3 region: CASSSPGQGFTDTQYF. CDR3 DNA sequence: TGTGCCAGCAGCTCGCCGGGACAGGGATTTACAGATACGCAGTATTTT.